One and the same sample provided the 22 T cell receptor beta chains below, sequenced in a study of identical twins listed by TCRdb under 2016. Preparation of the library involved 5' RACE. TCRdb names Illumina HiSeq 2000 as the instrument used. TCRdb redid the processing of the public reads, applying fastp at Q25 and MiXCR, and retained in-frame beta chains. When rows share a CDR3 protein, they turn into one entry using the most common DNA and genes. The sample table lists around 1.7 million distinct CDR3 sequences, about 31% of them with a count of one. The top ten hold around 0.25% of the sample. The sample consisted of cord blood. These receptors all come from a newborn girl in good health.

The CDR3: CSARDEADSYEQYF. CDR3 DNA sequence: TGCAGTGCTAGAGATGAGGCGGACTCCTACGAGCAGTACTTC. The chain joins TRBV20-1 to TRBJ2-7; D gene ambiguous. V shed 0 bases and J shed 0 bases, with 9 bases lying between them. The germline CDR1 and CDR2 sequences are DFQATT and SNEGSKA (reference sequence). This CDR3 has 14 residues.

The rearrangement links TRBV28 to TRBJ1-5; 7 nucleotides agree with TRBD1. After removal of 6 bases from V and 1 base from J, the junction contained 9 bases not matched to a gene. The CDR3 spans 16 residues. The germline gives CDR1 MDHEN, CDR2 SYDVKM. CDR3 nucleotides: TGTGCCAGCAGAACACGACAGGGAGGGAGCAATCAGCCCCAGCATTTT. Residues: CASRTRQGGSNQPQHF.

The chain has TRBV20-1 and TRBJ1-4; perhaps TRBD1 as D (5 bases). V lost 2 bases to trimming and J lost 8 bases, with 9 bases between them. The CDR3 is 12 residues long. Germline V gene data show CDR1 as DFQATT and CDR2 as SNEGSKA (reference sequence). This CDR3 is CSARSKGEKLFF. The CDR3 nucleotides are TGCAGTGCTAGATCCAAGGGGGAAAAACTGTTTTTT.

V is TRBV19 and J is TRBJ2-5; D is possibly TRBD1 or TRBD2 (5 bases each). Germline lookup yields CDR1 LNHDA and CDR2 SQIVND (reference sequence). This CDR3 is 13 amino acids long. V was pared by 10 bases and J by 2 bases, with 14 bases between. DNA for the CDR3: TGTGCCACATCCCGGGACGGACAAGAGACCCAGTACTTC. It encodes CATSRDGQETQYF.

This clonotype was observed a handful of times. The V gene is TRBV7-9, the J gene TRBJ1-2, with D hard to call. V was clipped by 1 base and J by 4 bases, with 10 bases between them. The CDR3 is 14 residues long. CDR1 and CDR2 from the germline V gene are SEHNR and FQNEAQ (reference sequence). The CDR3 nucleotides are TGTGCCAGCAGCTTAGGGGTGGCCTCCTATGGCTACACCTTC. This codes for CASSLGVASYGYTF.

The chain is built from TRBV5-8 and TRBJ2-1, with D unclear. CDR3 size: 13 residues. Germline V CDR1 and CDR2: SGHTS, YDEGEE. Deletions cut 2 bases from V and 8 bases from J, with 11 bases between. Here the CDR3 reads CASSFSPLYEQFF. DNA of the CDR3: TGTGCCAGCAGCTTTAGTCCGCTCTATGAGCAGTTCTTC.

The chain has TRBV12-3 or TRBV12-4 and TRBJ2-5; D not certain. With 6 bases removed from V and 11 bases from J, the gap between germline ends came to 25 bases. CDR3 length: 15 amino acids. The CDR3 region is CASRPNGAVDAEQYF. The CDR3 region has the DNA TGTGCCAGCAGGCCAAACGGAGCAGTAGACGCTGAGCAGTACTTC.

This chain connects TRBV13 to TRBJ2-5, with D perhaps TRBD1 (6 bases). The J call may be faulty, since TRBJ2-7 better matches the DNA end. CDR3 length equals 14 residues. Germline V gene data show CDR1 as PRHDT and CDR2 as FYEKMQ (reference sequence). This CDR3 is CASSFGQSFYEQYF. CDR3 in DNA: TGTGCCAGCAGCTTTGGACAGAGTTTCTACGAGCAGTACTTC.

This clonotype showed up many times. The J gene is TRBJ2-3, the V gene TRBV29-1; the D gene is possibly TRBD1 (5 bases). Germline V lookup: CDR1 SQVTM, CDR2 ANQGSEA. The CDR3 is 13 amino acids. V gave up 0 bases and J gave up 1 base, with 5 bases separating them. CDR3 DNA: TGCAGCGTTGAAGAAGGGGGCACAGATACGCAGTATTTT. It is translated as CSVEEGGTDTQYF.

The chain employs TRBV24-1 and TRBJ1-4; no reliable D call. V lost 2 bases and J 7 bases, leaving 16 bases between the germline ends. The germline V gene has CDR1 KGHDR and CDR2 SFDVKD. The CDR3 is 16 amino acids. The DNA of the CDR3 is TGTGCCACCAGTGATTGGGCTCCTGATAGACGTGAAAAACTGTTTTTT. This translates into CATSDWAPDRREKLFF.

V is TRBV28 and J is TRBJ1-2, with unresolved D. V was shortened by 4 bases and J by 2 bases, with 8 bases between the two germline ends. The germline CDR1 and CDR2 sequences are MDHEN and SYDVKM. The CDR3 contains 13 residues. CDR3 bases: TGTGCCAGCAGTTCAAAAAAGAACTATGGCTACACCTTC. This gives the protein CASSSKKNYGYTF.

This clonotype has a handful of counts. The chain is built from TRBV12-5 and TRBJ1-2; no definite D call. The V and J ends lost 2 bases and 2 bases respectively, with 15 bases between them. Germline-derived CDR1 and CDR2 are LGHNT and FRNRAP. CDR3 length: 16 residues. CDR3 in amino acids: CASGLFRTFTNYGYTF. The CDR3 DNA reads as TGTGCTAGTGGTTTGTTCCGAACCTTCACAAACTATGGCTACACCTTC. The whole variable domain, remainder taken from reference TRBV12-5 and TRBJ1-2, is DARVTQTPRHKVTEMGQEVTMRCQPILGHNTVFWYRQTMMQGLELLAYFRNRAPLDDSGMPKDRFSAEMPDATLATLKIQPSEPRDSAVYFCASGLFRTFTNYGYTFGSGTRLTVV.

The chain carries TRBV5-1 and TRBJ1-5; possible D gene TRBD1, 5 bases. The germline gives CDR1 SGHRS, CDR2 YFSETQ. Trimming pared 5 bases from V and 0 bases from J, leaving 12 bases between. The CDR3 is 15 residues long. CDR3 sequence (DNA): TGCGCCAGCAGTCCCGGACACAATAGCAATCAGCCCCAGCATTTT. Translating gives CASSPGHNSNQPQHF.

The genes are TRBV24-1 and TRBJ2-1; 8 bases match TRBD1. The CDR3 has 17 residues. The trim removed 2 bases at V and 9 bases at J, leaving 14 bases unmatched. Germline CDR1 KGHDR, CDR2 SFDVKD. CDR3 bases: TGTGCCACCAGTGATTCTGGACAGGGCAGGTATATGCTTGAGCAGTTCTTC. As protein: CATSDSGQGRYMLEQFF.

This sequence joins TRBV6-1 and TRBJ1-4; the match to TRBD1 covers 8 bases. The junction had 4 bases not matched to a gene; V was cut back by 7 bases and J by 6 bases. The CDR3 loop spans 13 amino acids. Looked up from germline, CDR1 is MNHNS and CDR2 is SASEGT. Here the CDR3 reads CASKRTGYEKLFF. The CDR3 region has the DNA TGTGCCAGCAAGCGGACAGGGTATGAAAAACTGTTTTTT.

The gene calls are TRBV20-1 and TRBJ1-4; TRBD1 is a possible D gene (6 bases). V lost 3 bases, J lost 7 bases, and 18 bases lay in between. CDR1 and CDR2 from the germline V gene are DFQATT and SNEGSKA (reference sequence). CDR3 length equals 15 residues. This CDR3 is CSARVPGTLTEKLFF. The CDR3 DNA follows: TGCAGTGCTAGGGTCCCCGGGACATTGACTGAAAAACTGTTTTTT.

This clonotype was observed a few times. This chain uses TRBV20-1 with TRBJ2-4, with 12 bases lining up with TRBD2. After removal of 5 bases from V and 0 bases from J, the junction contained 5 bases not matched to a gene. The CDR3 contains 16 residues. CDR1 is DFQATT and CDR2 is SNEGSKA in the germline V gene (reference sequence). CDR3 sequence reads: CSALLAGGLAKNIQYF. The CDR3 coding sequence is TGCAGTGCTCTTCTAGCGGGGGGGCTAGCCAAAAACATTCAGTACTTC.

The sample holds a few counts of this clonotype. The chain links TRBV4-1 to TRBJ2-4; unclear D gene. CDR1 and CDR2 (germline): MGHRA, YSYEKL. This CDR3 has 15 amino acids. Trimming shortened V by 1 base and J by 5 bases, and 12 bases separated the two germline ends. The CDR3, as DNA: TGCGCCAGCAGCCAAGTTTCTTCCGGGCAAAACATTCAGTACTTC. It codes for CASSQVSSGQNIQYF.

CDR3 residues: CAIMAGGTGELFF. The CDR3 DNA reads TGTGCCATCATGGCAGGGGGCACCGGGGAGCTGTTTTTT. The chain combines TRBV10-3 with TRBJ2-2; 7 nucleotides line up with TRBD1. Germline assignment: CDR1 ENHRY and CDR2 SYGVKD. This CDR3 comprises 13 residues. Losses at the gene ends were 7 bases for V and 4 bases for J; bases not matched to a gene: 3.

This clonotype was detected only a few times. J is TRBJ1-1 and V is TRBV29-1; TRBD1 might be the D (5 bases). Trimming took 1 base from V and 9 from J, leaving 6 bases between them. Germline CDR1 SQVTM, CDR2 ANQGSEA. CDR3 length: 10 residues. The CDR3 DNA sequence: TGCAGCGTTGAAGGGGGGAAAGCTTTCTTT. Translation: CSVEGGKAFF.

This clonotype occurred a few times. The chain's CDR3 is CSARQRTDYGYTF. CDR3 bases: TGCAGTGCTCGACAACGGACGGATTATGGCTACACCTTC. The chain is built from TRBV20-1 and TRBJ1-2; no clear D. Germline V lookup: CDR1 DFQATT, CDR2 SNEGSKA (reference sequence). Trimming cost V 5 bases and J 5 bases, with 15 bases left between them. The CDR3 has 13 amino acids.

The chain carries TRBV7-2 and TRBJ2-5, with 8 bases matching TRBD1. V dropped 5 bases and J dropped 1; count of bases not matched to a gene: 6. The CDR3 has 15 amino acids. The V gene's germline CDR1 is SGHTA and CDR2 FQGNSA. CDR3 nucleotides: TGTGCCAGCAGCCAGGACAGGGTGGTCCAAGAGACCCAGTACTTC. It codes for CASSQDRVVQETQYF. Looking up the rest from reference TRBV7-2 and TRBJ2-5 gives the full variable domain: GAGVSQSPSNKVTEKGKDVELRCDPISGHTALYWYRQSLGQGLEFLIYFQGNSAPDKSGLPSDRFSAERTGGSVSTLTIQRTQQEDSAVYLCASSQDRVVQETQYFGPGTRLLVL.